These 9 T cell receptor beta chains originate from one sample sequenced in a study of shared clonotypes between healthy human individuals. The assay was immunoSEQ multiplex PCR, and TCRdb's table has in-frame clones only and misses some. The sample contains 550,000 to 700,000 clones, around four fifths of which appear only once. The sequenced sample consisted of memory CD4+ T cells sorted from blood. Subset: CD45RA-negative fraction. The receptors shown here come from a woman under 40 in good health.

This chain uses TRBV27 with TRBJ2-1; D is perhaps TRBD2 (6 bases). The CDR3 is 15 residues long. V lost 8 bases and J 7 bases, leaving 21 bases between the germline ends. CDR1 MNHEY and CDR2 SMNVEV come from the germline V gene (reference sequence). The CDR3 region is CASHPGTQIWNEQFF. CDR3 sequence (DNA): TGTGCCAGCCACCCCGGGACTCAGATATGGAATGAGCAGTTCTTC.

The chain has TRBV28 and TRBJ2-4; D gene ambiguous. Trimming removed 2 bases at V and 0 bases at J, with 11 bases between. The CDR3 spans 16 residues. Germline V CDR1 and CDR2: MDHEN, SYDVKM. CDR3 nucleotides: TGTGCCAGCAGTTTACGGCAGAATATAGCCAAAAACATTCAGTACTTC. Encoded protein: CASSLRQNIAKNIQYF.

V and J are TRBV9 and TRBJ2-1; D perhaps matches TRBD2 (6 bases). The CDR3 is made up of 16 amino acids. Germline V gene data show CDR1 as SGDLS and CDR2 as YYNGEE. Trimming stripped 4 bases from V and 7 bases from J, with 21 bases between. The CDR3 DNA reads TGTGCCAGCAGCCCTCCCCCTCGCGCGGGGAGAAATGAGCAGTTCTTC. Residues: CASSPPPRAGRNEQFF. Full variable domain (rest looked up from reference TRBV9 and TRBJ2-1): DSGVTQTPKHLITATGQRVTLRCSPRSGDLSVYWYQQSLDQGLQFLIQYYNGEERAKGNILERFSAQQFPDLHSELNLSSLELGDSALYFCASSPPPRAGRNEQFFGPGTRLTVL.

J is TRBJ1-1 and V is TRBV5-4; unclear D gene. Trimming pared 6 bases from V and 3 bases from J, leaving 12 bases between. The length of the CDR3 is 13 residues. Germline V lookup: CDR1 SGHNT, CDR2 YYREEE (reference sequence). The CDR3 region is CASKDGGYTEAFF. DNA of the CDR3: TGTGCCAGCAAAGACGGAGGGTACACTGAAGCTTTCTTT.

This sequence joins TRBV5-1 and TRBJ1-5; the D gene is possibly TRBD1 (6 bases). Trimming took 0 bases from V and 5 from J, leaving 9 bases between them. Germline V gene data show CDR1 as SGHRS and CDR2 as YFSETQ. The CDR3 runs to 14 residues. The CDR3 spells CASSLDEGDQPQHF. In DNA form, the CDR3 reads TGCGCCAGCAGCTTGGATGAGGGGGATCAGCCCCAGCATTTT.

The chain joins TRBV11-2 to TRBJ2-1, with a tentative D call TRBD1 (5 bases). This CDR3 is built from 16 residues. From germline, CDR1 is SGHAT and CDR2 FQNNGV. Trimming removed 1 base at V and 0 bases at J, with 10 bases between. The CDR3 region is CASSLGGGPSYNEQFF. Here the CDR3 DNA reads TGTGCCAGCAGCTTAGGGGGCGGCCCCTCCTACAATGAGCAGTTCTTC.

As concerns this clone: Other DNA sequences in the sample encode the same CDR3. V and J are TRBV19 and TRBJ1-2; the match to TRBD1 covers 7 bases. With 5 bases clipped from V and 3 bases from J, the junction kept 3 bases outside the gene matches. The germline gives CDR1 LNHDA, CDR2 SQIVND (reference sequence). CDR3 length equals 13 residues. The CDR3 reads CASSPDRDYGYTF. The CDR3 DNA follows: TGTGCCAGTAGTCCCGACAGGGACTATGGCTACACCTTC. Combining the CDR3 with reference TRBV19 and TRBJ1-2 gives the whole variable domain DGGITQSPKYLFRKEGQNVTLSCEQNLNHDAMYWYRQDPGQGLRLIYYSQIVNDFQKGDIAEGYSVSREKKESFPLTVTSAQKNPTAFYLCASSPDRDYGYTFGSGTRLTVV.

The chain combines TRBV19 with TRBJ2-3, with 12 nucleotides matching TRBD2. The length of the CDR3 is 18 residues. Germline values: CDR1 LNHDA, CDR2 SQIVND (reference sequence). V lost 0 bases and J lost 0; bases outside the gene matches: 4. DNA of the CDR3: TGTGCCAGTAGTATAGACTCCGGACTAGCGGGGAGCACAGATACGCAGTATTTT. Its protein is CASSIDSGLAGSTDTQYF.

CDR3 in DNA: TGCGCCAGCAGCTTGGCGTCTAGCGGAGCTCAAGAGACCCAGTACTTC. Translating gives CASSLASSGAQETQYF. The chain recombines TRBV5-1 with TRBJ2-5; 7 bases line up with TRBD2. Germline assignment: CDR1 SGHRS and CDR2 YFSETQ. The CDR3 contains 16 residues. The trim removed 0 bases at V and 2 bases at J, leaving 7 bases unmatched.